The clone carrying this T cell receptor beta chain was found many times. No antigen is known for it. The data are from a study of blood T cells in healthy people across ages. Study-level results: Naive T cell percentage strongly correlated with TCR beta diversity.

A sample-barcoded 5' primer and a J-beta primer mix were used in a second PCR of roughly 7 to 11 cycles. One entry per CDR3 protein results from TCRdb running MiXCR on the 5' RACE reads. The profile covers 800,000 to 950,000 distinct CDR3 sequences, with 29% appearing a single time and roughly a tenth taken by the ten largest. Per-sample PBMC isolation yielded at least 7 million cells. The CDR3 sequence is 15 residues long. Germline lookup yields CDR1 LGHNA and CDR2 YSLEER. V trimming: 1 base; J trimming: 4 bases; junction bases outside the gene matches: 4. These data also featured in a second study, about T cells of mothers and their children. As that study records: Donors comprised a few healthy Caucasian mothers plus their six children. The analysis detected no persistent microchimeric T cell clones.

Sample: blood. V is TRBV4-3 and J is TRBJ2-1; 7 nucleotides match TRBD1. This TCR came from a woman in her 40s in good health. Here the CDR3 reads CASSQVGQSYNEQFF. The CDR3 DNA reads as TGCGCCAGCAGCCAAGTGGGACAGTCATACAATGAGCAGTTCTTC.